The 27 T cell receptor beta chains given below trace back to one sample, sequenced in a study of molecular identifiers for immune sequencing clone quantification. Using its own MiXCR run on the PCR reads, TCRdb lists one record per CDR3 protein. Of about 54,000 distinct CDR3 sequences in the sample, approximately 25% were seen once. Input material: naive CD8+ T cells from blood, with Jurkat cell RNA spiked in. Subset in this sample: FACS-sorted CD8+CD4-CCR7+CD45RA+ naive T cells. These receptors were taken from a human donor in good health. Some libraries in this study had Jurkat cell RNA spiked in.

This clonotype was seen ten or more times. The gene calls are TRBV6-5 and TRBJ2-1; D is perhaps TRBD2 (5 bases). V was cut by 0 bases and J by 8 bases, with 17 bases left in between. The CDR3 is made up of 16 amino acids. Germline V gene sequence: CDR1 MNHEY, CDR2 SVGAGI. CDR3 in DNA: TGTGCCAGCAGTTACTCATCTCGGGGTGATTTGGATGAGCAGTTCTTC. This gives the protein CASSYSSRGDLDEQFF.

This clonotype was observed a handful of times. V usage is TRBV5-1 and J usage is TRBJ2-5; D is possibly TRBD1 (6 bases). CDR3 size: 14 residues. CDR1 SGHRS and CDR2 YFSETQ come from the germline V gene. The ends were cut back, 4 bases at V and 5 bases at J, with 15 bases in the middle. Here the CDR3 DNA reads TGCGCCAGCAGCCCAGGGGCACTTCGGGAGACCCAGTACTTC. It encodes CASSPGALRETQYF. Full variable domain (rest looked up from reference TRBV5-1 and TRBJ2-5): KAGVTQTPRYLIKTRGQQVTLSCSPISGHRSVSWYQQTPGQGLQFLFEYFSETQRNKGNFPGRFSGRQFSNSRSEMNVSTLELGDSALYLCASSPGALRETQYFGPGTRLLVL.

On this clonotype itself: This clone may be a read error of a much larger clone one base away. This chain connects TRBV10-3 to TRBJ2-7; D remains ambiguous. The CDR3 consists of 16 residues. Germline CDR1 ENHRY, CDR2 SYGVKD. Here the CDR3 DNA reads TGTACCATCAGCCTTAGTCCCGCCAGGTCCAGCTACGAGCAGTACTTC. It encodes CTISLSPARSSYEQYF.

This clonotype was counted ten times or more. The chain joins TRBV5-1 to TRBJ2-3; weak D call: TRBD2 (6 bases). V was shortened by 3 bases and J by 2 bases, with 13 bases between the two germline ends. CDR1 is SGHRS, CDR2 YFSETQ, per germline. CDR3 length equals 15 residues. CDR3 coding DNA: TGCGCCAGCAGCTCGAGACTAGTGAACACAGATACGCAGTATTTT. This encodes CASSSRLVNTDTQYF.

This clonotype occurred many times. The chain links TRBV18 to TRBJ2-1; possible D gene TRBD1, 6 bases. The CDR3 consists of 14 residues. Germline V gives CDR1 KGHSH, CDR2 LQKENI. V lost 5 bases and J 5 bases, leaving 13 bases between the germline ends. DNA for the CDR3: TGTGCCAGCTCAGGAAGTGGGGACAACAATGAGCAGTTCTTC. This sequence encodes CASSGSGDNNEQFF.

A word on this clonotype: Lacking the conserved final phenylalanine or tryptophan, this CDR3 likely reflects a read error. The rearrangement uses TRBV5-3 and TRBJ1-1; unclear D gene. TRBV5-3 is an ORF, with its function uncertain. Trimming removed 9 bases from V and 4 bases from J, with 16 bases in between. CDR3 length equals 13 residues. CDR3 bases: TGTGCCAACAGCTTGGCCAGAGGCACTGAAGCTTTCTAT. Protein product: CANSLARGTEAFY.

Comment on this clonotype: A much larger clone differs by one base, so this may be a read error. J is TRBJ2-1 and V is TRBV2; 11 bases map to TRBD2. CDR1 and CDR2 from the germline V gene are SNHLY and FYNNEI. The CDR3 is 12 amino acids. DNA of the CDR3: TGTGCCCGCAGGGGACTAGCGGTTGAGCAGTTCTTC. This translates into CARRGLAVEQFF.

Only one count was recorded for this clonotype. The conserved phenylalanine or tryptophan is not found at the CDR3 terminus, so this likely reflects a read error. The gene calls are TRBV2 and TRBJ2-7, with TRBD2 matching 7 bases. Trimming removed 9 bases from V and 5 bases from J; junction bases left unmatched: 10. The germline CDR1 and CDR2 sequences are SNHLY and FYNNEI. The CDR3 length is 13 residues. The CDR3 DNA is TGTGCCAGTCATTTAGCGGGTCGCAACGAGCAGTACCTC. This gives the protein CASHLAGRNEQYL.

About this clonotype itself: This may come from a read error, since a much larger clone is one base off. The rearrangement joins TRBV6-2 or TRBV6-3 to TRBJ2-7; a weak D match, TRBD1 (6 bases). Germline-derived CDR1 and CDR2 are MNHEY and SVGEGT. The CDR3 length is 14 residues. CDR3: CASSITGYSYEPYF. The CDR3 DNA sequence: TGTGCCAGCAGTATCACAGGGTACTCCTACGAGCCGTACTTC.

Note on this clonotype: Germline is not matched at one junction end, which may reflect a read error. The J gene is TRBJ2-3, the V gene TRBV29-1, with D possibly being TRBD2 (5 bases). The germline CDR1 and CDR2 sequences are SQVTM and ANQGSEA. The CDR3 spans 15 residues. CDR3 amino acids: CRVEVGRRDTDTQYF. The CDR3, as DNA: TGCCGCGTTGAAGTCGGCCGCCGGGACACAGATACGCAGTATTTT.

This clonotype was observed once. A read error is possible here, since a much larger clone lies one base away. The rearrangement links TRBV30 to TRBJ2-5, with 9 bases fitting TRBD2. Germline CDR1 is GTSNPN and CDR2 is SVGIG (reference sequence). The CDR3 runs to 14 residues. V gave up 2 bases and J gave up 3 bases; unmatched junction bases: 4. CDR3 amino acids: CAWSTSSGEETQYF. CDR3 DNA sequence: TGTGCCTGGAGTACCTCTAGCGGGGAAGAGACCCAGTACTTC.

Many counts were recorded for this clonotype. The V gene is TRBV12-3 or TRBV12-4, the J gene TRBJ2-3, with D unresolved. The CDR3 has 12 amino acids. V lost 6 bases and J 5 bases, leaving 9 bases between the germline ends. Here the CDR3 reads CASSELKDTQYF. The DNA of the CDR3 is TGTGCCAGCAGCGAGCTTAAAGATACGCAGTATTTT.

This clonotype came up many times. This chain links TRBV4-1 with TRBJ2-7; D remains unclear. The CDR3 length is 13 residues. The germline V gene encodes CDR1 MGHRA and CDR2 YSYEKL. Between the trimmed V and J ends, which lost 0 bases and 4 bases, there was a span of 7 bases. The CDR3 DNA reads as TGCGCCAGCAGCCAAGAAGGCCCTTACGAGCAGTACTTC. It encodes CASSQEGPYEQYF.

This clonotype was picked up many times. In DNA, the CDR3 is TGCGCCAGCAGCTTGGCCGGGGCGAACACTGAAGCTTTCTTT. Translating it yields CASSLAGANTEAFF. The gene calls are TRBV5-1 and TRBJ1-1; TRBD1 is a possible D gene (5 bases). The CDR3 is made up of 14 amino acids. Germline CDR1 and CDR2: SGHRS and YFSETQ. The V and J ends lost 0 bases and 1 base respectively, with 7 bases between them.

Turning to this clonotype: A much larger clone lies one base from this, so it may be a read error. The CDR3 spells CASSSYAASSYKQYF. In DNA form, the CDR3 reads TGTGCCAGCAGCTCTTACGCGGCAAGCTCCTACAAGCAGTACTTC. The chain uses TRBV7-2 and TRBJ2-7; D not resolved. Germline lookup yields CDR1 SGHTA and CDR2 FQGNSA. The CDR3 has 15 amino acids.

Details on this clonotype: With a much larger clone just one base away, this may be a read error. The rearrangement uses TRBV9 and TRBJ2-7; 8 bases agree with TRBD1. CDR3 length equals 15 residues. The V gene end was trimmed by 0 bases and the J gene end by 4 bases; junction bases not matched to a gene: 6. CDR1 and CDR2 from the germline V gene are SGDLS and YYNGEE. DNA for the CDR3: TGTGCCAGCAGCGTAGCGGCAGGGGGCAGGTACGAGCAGTACTTC. Encoded protein: CASSVAAGGRYEQYF.

This clonotype was found many times. The J gene is TRBJ2-3, the V gene TRBV6-5; possibly TRBD1 for D (6 bases). This CDR3 is 16 amino acids long. Germline CDR1 is MNHEY and CDR2 is SVGAGI. V lost 5 bases to trimming and J lost 2 bases, with 17 bases between them. This CDR3 is CASSTGYAALTDTQYF. As DNA, the CDR3 is TGTGCCAGCAGTACAGGGTACGCGGCCCTCACAGATACGCAGTATTTT.

As for this clonotype: At one boundary the junction diverges from the germline segment, which might be a read error. This chain joins TRBV4-1 and TRBJ1-1, with D maybe TRBD1 (5 bases). This CDR3 is 15 amino acids long. Germline lookup yields CDR1 MGHRA and CDR2 YSYEKL. The CDR3 DNA sequence: TGCACCAGCAGCCAAATTTGGGACGGTTACACTGAAGCTTTCTTT. This codes for CTSSQIWDGYTEAFF.

Notes on this clonotype: Just one base apart from a much larger clone, this may be a read error. The chain carries TRBV24-1 and TRBJ2-1; D perhaps matches TRBD1 (6 bases). The DNA end favors TRBJ2-7, so the J call may be wrong. CDR3 size: 15 residues. CDR1 is KGHDR and CDR2 is SFDVKD in the germline V gene. Here the CDR3 reads CATSPQGFTLGEQYF. As DNA, the CDR3 is TGTGCCACCAGTCCCCAGGGGTTCACCCTCGGTGAGCAGTACTTC.

With regard to this clonotype: A much larger clone sits a single nucleotide away, making a read error possible. This sequence joins TRBV28 and TRBJ2-5; D is possibly TRBD1 or TRBD2 (5 bases each). Germline V lookup: CDR1 MDHEN, CDR2 SYDVKM. CDR3 length: 16 residues. The CDR3 protein is CASSSPRKGRQATQYF. The CDR3 DNA sequence: TGTGCCAGCAGTTCGCCCCGCAAGGGACGGCAAGCGACCCAGTACTTC.

In this sample, this clonotype turned up once. This sequence may be a read error, since a much larger clone differs from it by one base. This chain connects TRBV4-3 to TRBJ1-3; D may be TRBD1 (6 bases). CDR3 length: 15 residues. CDR1 and CDR2 from the germline V gene are LGHNA and YSLEER. The CDR3 loop reads CASGQDNRAFNTIYF. CDR3 bases: TGCGCCAGCGGCCAAGATAACAGGGCTTTCAACACCATATATTTT.

This clonotype was counted many times. The V call is TRBV7-9, the J call TRBJ2-7; 7 positions match TRBD2. This CDR3 comprises 13 residues. Losses at the gene ends were 5 bases for V and 7 bases for J; bases not matched to a gene: 8. The germline V gene has CDR1 SEHNR and CDR2 FQNEAQ (reference sequence). CDR3 sequence reads: CASSRDYLGEQYF. The CDR3, as DNA: TGTGCCAGCAGCCGGGACTACTTGGGTGAGCAGTACTTC. Supplemented by reference TRBV7-9 and TRBJ2-7, the full variable domain reads DTGVSQNPRHKITKRGQNVTFRCDPISEHNRLYWYRQTLGQGPEFLTYFQNEAQLEKSRLLSDRFSAERPKGSFSTLEIQRTEQGDSAMYLCASSRDYLGEQYFGPGTRLTVT.

With regard to this clonotype: A much more abundant neighbour one base away suggests this may be a read error. The CDR3 is CANSQGSVPQETQYF. The CDR3 DNA reads TGTGCCAACAGCCAAGGTTCCGTCCCGCAAGAGACCCAGTACTTC. The rearrangement uses TRBV14 and TRBJ2-5; no clear D. This CDR3 is built from 15 residues. CDR1 SGHDN and CDR2 FVKESK come from the germline V gene. The full variable domain, with the rest looked up from reference TRBV14 and TRBJ2-5, is EAGVTQFPSHSVIEKGQTVTLRCDPISGHDNLYWYRRVMGKEIKFLLHFVKESKQDESGMPNNRFLAERTGGTYSTLKVQPAELEDSGVYFCANSQGSVPQETQYFGPGTRLLVL.

Of note for this clonotype: This clone may be a read error of a much larger clone one base away. The rearrangement uses TRBV11-2 and TRBJ2-7; 8 bases are shared with TRBD1. The last part of the DNA fits TRBJ2-1 better; the J call may be wrong. The CDR3 contains 13 residues. Germline V gives CDR1 SGHAT, CDR2 FQNNGV. The CDR3 spells CASSSGQGYEQFF. CDR3 nucleotide sequence: TGTGCCAGCAGCTCCGGACAGGGCTACGAGCAGTTCTTC.

There are many counts of this clonotype. This chain joins TRBV30 and TRBJ2-6; D is uncertain. V was clipped by 2 bases and J by 1 base, with 6 bases between them. The CDR3 consists of 14 residues. The germline V gene has CDR1 GTSNPN and CDR2 SVGIG (reference sequence). The CDR3 nucleotides are TGTGCCTGGAGTTTTTATTCTGGGGCCAACGTCCTGACTTTC. This gives the protein CAWSFYSGANVLTF. The full variable domain, completed using reference TRBV30 and TRBJ2-6, is SQTIHQWPATLVQPVGSPLSLECTVEGTSNPNLYWYRQAAGRGLQLLFYSVGIGQISSEVPQNLSASRPQDRQFILSSKKLLLSDSGFYLCAWSFYSGANVLTFGAGSRLTVL.

This clonotype occurred many times. The chain couples TRBV12-3 or TRBV12-4 to TRBJ2-3; D unclear. The V end was cut by 3 bases, the J end by 2 bases, with 9 bases between. CDR3 length equals 14 residues. This chain's CDR3 is CASSLVAATDTQYF. The CDR3 nucleotides read TGTGCCAGCAGTTTGGTTGCAGCCACAGATACGCAGTATTTT.

Remarks on this clonotype: The junction departs from the called germline gene at one end, perhaps through a read error. This chain joins TRBV5-1 and TRBJ2-5, with D perhaps being TRBD1 or TRBD2 (6 bases each). This CDR3 has 15 residues. Germline loops: CDR1 SGHRS, CDR2 YFSETQ. This CDR3 is CASSLGGGGRETQYF. DNA of the CDR3: TGCGCTAGCAGCTTGGGGGGCGGAGGACGAGAGACCCAGTACTTC.